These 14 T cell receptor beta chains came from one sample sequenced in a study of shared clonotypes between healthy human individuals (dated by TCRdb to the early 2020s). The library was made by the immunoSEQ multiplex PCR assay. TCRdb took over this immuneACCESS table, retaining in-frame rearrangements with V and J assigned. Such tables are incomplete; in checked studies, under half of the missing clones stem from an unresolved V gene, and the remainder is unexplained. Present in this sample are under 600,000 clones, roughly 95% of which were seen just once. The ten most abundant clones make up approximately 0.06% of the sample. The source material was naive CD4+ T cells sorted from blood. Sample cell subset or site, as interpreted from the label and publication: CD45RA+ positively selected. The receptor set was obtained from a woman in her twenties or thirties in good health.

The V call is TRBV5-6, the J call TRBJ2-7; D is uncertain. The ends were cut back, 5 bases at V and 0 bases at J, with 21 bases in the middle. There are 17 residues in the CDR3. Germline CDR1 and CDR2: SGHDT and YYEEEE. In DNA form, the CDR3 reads TGTGCCAGCAGTTTCCCGGTTCCAGGCGGAAGCTCCTACGAGCAGTACTTC. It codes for CASSFPVPGGSSYEQYF.

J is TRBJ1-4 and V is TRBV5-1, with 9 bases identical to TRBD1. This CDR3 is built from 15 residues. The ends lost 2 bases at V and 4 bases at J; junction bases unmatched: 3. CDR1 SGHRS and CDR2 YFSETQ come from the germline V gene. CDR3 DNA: TGCGCCAGCAGCTTCGTGGGACAGGGTAATGAAAAACTGTTTTTT. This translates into CASSFVGQGNEKLFF.

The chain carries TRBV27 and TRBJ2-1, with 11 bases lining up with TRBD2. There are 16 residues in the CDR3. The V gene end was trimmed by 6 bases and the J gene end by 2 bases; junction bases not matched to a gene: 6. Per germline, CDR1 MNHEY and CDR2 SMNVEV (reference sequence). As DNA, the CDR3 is TGTGCCAGCAGCAAAATAGCGGGAGGGGCCTACAATGAGCAGTTCTTC. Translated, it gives CASSKIAGGAYNEQFF.

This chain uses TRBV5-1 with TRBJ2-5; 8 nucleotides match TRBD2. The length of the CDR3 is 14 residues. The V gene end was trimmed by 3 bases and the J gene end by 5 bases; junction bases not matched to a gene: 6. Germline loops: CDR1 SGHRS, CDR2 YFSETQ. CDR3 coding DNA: TGCGCCAGCAGCTCCGGGAGGGCCAAGGAGACCCAGTACTTC. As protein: CASSSGRAKETQYF.

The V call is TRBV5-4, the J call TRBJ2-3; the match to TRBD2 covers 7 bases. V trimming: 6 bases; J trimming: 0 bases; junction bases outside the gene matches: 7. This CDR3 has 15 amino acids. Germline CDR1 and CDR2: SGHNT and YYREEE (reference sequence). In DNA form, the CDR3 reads TGTGCCAGCAACCGTGGGGGGGAAAGCACAGATACGCAGTATTTT. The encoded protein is CASNRGGESTDTQYF.

The CDR3 reads CASSYSNWYVRNEQFF. The CDR3, as DNA: TGTGCCAGCAGTTACTCGAATTGGTATGTACGGAATGAGCAGTTCTTC. The chain couples TRBV6-5 to TRBJ2-1; no firm D call. Deletions cut 0 bases from V and 7 bases from J, with 16 bases between. CDR3 size: 16 residues. CDR1 MNHEY and CDR2 SVGAGI come from the germline V gene.

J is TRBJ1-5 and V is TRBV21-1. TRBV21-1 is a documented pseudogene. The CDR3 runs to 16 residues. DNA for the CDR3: TGTGCCAGCAGCAAAGTTCGCCCTTTCGGCAATCAGCCCCAGCATTTT. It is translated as CASSKVRPFGNQPQHF.

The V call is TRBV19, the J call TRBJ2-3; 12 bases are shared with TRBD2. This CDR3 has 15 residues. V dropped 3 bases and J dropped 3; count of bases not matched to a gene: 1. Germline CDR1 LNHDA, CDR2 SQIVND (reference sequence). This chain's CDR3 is CASSIGTSGTDTQYF. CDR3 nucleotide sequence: TGTGCCAGTAGTATTGGGACTAGCGGGACAGATACGCAGTATTTT.

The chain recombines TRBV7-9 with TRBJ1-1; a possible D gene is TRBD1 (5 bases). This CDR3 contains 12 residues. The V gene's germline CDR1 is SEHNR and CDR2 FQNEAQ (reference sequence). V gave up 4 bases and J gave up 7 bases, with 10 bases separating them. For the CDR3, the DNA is TGTGCCAGCAGCTCCCGGACAAATGAAGCTTTCTTT. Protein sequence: CASSSRTNEAFF.

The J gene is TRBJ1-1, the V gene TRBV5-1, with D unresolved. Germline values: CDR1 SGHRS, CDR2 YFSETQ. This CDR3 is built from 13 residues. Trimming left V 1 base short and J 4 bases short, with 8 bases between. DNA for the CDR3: TGCGCCAGCAGCTTGAGTCAGAGCACTGAAGCTTTCTTT. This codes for CASSLSQSTEAFF.

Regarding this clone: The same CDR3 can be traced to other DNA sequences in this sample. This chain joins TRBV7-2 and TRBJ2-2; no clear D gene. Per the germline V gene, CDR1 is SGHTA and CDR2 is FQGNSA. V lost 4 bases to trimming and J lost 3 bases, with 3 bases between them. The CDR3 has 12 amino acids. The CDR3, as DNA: TGTGCCAGCAGCTCCTACACCGGGGAGCTGTTTTTT. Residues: CASSSYTGELFF.

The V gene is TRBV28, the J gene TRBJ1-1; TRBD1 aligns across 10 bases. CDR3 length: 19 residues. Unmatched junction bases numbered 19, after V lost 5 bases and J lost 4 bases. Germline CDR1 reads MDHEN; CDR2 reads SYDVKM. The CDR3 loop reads CASSPFTGTGVSSGTEAFF. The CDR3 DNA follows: TGTGCCAGCAGTCCCTTTACAGGGACAGGGGTTTCGTCGGGCACTGAAGCTTTCTTT.

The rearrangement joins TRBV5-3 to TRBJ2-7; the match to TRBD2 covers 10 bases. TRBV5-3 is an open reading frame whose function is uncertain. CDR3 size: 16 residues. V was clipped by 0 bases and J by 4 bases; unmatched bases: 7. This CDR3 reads CARSLVVSGRPYEQYF. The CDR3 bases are TGTGCCAGAAGCTTGGTCGTTAGCGGGAGGCCGTACGAGCAGTACTTC.

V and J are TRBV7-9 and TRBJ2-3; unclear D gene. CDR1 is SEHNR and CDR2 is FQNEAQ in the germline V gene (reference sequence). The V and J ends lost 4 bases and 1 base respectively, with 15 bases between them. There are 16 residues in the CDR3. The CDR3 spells CASSYYTHRGTDTQYF. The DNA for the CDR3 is TGTGCCAGCAGCTATTATACACACCGCGGCACAGATACGCAGTATTTT.